This is a list of T cell receptor beta chains from one sample in a study of OX40 agonist ivuxolimab in advanced cancers. The data were produced by immunoSEQ multiplex PCR, yet TCRdb's version contains in-frame clones alone and is incomplete. The repertoire consists of 18,000 or so clones, with more than 65% occurring once and the leading ten covering approximately 19%. Specimen: CD4+ or CD8+ T cells sorted from blood, collected in a trial of the OX40 agonist ivuxolimab. These receptors all come from an adult with an advanced solid tumor such as melanoma, head and neck, liver or kidney cancer. Both conserved end residues are part of each CDR3. The order of the fields is CDR3 length, V gene, clone size, D gene, J gene, CDR3 DNA, CDR3 protein. D genes are given only for firm matches. Where a row states a size, it is once, few, many or the class of an expanded clone; other rows omit it.

>11|TRBV5-8|few|NA|TRBJ2-7
TGTGCCAGCAGCTTGGGGTACGAGCAGTACTTC
CASSLGYEQYF
>16|TRBV4-1|NA|NA|TRBJ2-5
TGCGCCAGCAGCCCCAGAGGGTCCGGGGGGCTTGTGACCCAGTACTTC
CASSPRGSGGLVTQYF
>14|TRBV18|NA|NA|TRBJ2-5
TGTGCCAGCTCACCAGGGGCAGTACAAGAGACCCAGTACTTC
CASSPGAVQETQYF
>12|TRBV5-1|medium-sized|NA|TRBJ2-7
TGCGCCAGCAGCTTGCGGAAGGGCGAGCAGTACTTC
CASSLRKGEQYF
>13|TRBV6-6|NA|NA|TRBJ2-1
TGTGCCAGCAGTTTCGACGGTAGATATGAGCAGTTCTTC
CASSFDGRYEQFF
>14|TRBV30|few|NA|TRBJ2-1
TGTGCCTGGAGTGACAGGGTGTCCTACAATGAGCAGTTCTTC
CAWSDRVSYNEQFF
>15|TRBV14|few|NA|TRBJ1-2
TGTGCCAGCAGCCAAGATGTGGAGGCCGCCTATGGCTACACCTTC
CASSQDVEAAYGYTF
>15|TRBV11-1|NA|TRBD1|TRBJ1-2
TGTGCCAGCAGCTTGGGGACAGGGGGATTCTATGGCTACACCTTC
CASSLGTGGFYGYTF
>20|TRBV7-2|NA|TRBD2|TRBJ2-3
TGTGCCAGCAGCTTAGCAGCCCGTTCAACTAGCGGGAGGGCCTTTATTACGCAGTATTTT
CASSLAARSTSGRAFITQYF
>16|TRBV5-1|NA|NA|TRBJ2-7
TGCGCCAGCAGCTTGGTGGGAGGAGGCGGGCCCTACGAGCAGTACTTC
CASSLVGGGGPYEQYF
>17|TRBV11-2|NA|TRBD1|TRBJ2-5
TGTGCCAGCAGCTTAACGTCTTATGGGACAGGGGGGGAGACCCAGTACTTC
CASSLTSYGTGGETQYF
>15|TRBV5-4|once|TRBD1|TRBJ2-3
TGTGCCAGCAGCCAATCCGACAGGGGCACAGATACGCAGTATTTT
CASSQSDRGTDTQYF
>16|TRBV5-4|NA|NA|TRBJ1-3
TGCGCCAGCAGCCAAGATCGGGTGAACTCTGGAAACACCATATATTTT
CASSQDRVNSGNTIYF
>16|TRBV5-1|NA|TRBD2|TRBJ2-2
TGCGCCAGCACCCCCAGCATGCGGGAGTATCCCGGGGAGCTGTTTTTT
CASTPSMREYPGELFF
>13|TRBV4-1|NA|NA|TRBJ2-7
TGCGCCAGCAGCCAAGCCCCGGGAGACGAGCAGTACTTC
CASSQAPGDEQYF
>15|TRBV27|NA|TRBD2|TRBJ2-1
TGTGCCAGCAGTCTCCTAGCGGGAGATTACAATGAGCAGTTCTTC
CASSLLAGDYNEQFF
>17|TRBV28|NA|TRBD2|TRBJ2-7
TGTGCCAGCAGGCCCCTGACTAGCGGGGGACCCGCCTACGAGCAGTACTTC
CASRPLTSGGPAYEQYF
>14|TRBV19|few|TRBD1|TRBJ2-2
TGTGCCACAAGACAGGGTTCGAACACCGGGGAGCTGTTTTTT
CATRQGSNTGELFF
>13|TRBV27|NA|NA|TRBJ2-7
TGTGCCAGCAGTCCCCGGGATGTAGACGAGCAGTACTTC
CASSPRDVDEQYF
>14|TRBV27|once|NA|TRBJ1-1
TGTGCCAGCACTTTAATAGCAGGGGACACTGAAGCTTTCTTT
CASTLIAGDTEAFF
>15|TRBV11-3|NA|NA|TRBJ2-7
TGTGCCAGCAGCTTATTTTCCGGACGATCCTACGAGCAGTACTTC
CASSLFSGRSYEQYF
>12|TRBV27|NA|NA|TRBJ2-1
TGTGCCAGCAGTTTGGGGGGCTATGAGCAGTTCTTC
CASSLGGYEQFF
>12|TRBV5-1|NA|NA|TRBJ2-1
TGCGCCAGCAGACCTACTCACAATGAGCAGTTCTTC
CASRPTHNEQFF
>14|TRBV5-4|NA|NA|TRBJ1-2
TGTGCCAGCAGTCCCGCCTGGGCTAGCTATGGCTACACCTTC
CASSPAWASYGYTF
>12|TRBV7-9|once|NA|TRBJ2-7
TGTGCCAGCGGGGACGGTTTCTACGAGCAGTACTTC
CASGDGFYEQYF
>13|TRBV7-9|NA|TRBD1|TRBJ2-7
TGTGCCAGCAGCCCGACAGGGGTCTACGAGCAGTACTTC
CASSPTGVYEQYF
>13|TRBV6-1|medium-sized|NA|TRBJ2-1
TGTGCCAGCAGTGAGGATCAAAACAATGAGCAGTTCTTC
CASSEDQNNEQFF
>21|TRBV2|NA|TRBD2|TRBJ2-7
TGTGCCAGCAGCGGACCTAGAACCCTTGGGCAGGGACTAGCGGCTGCCTACGAGCAGTACTTC
CASSGPRTLGQGLAAAYEQYF
>18|TRBV11-2|NA|NA|TRBJ2-1
TGTGCCAGCAGCTTGGATTTTGGGGACGCAGTCTCCTACAATGAGCAGTTCTTC
CASSLDFGDAVSYNEQFF
>15|TRBV30|NA|NA|TRBJ2-1
TGTGCCTGGGACACCGGGAATGGTCCTTACAATGAGCAGTTCTTC
CAWDTGNGPYNEQFF
>12|TRBV7-9|few|NA|TRBJ1-5
TGTGCCAGCAGCTTAGGGACACAGCCCCAGCATTTT
CASSLGTQPQHF
>13|TRBV7-8|NA|NA|TRBJ2-7
TGTGCCAGCAGCTTAGGGGTCCAGAACGAGCAGTACTTC
CASSLGVQNEQYF
>16|TRBV6-1|NA|TRBD2|TRBJ2-7
TGTGCCAGCAGTGAAGAGCGTATCGGCGGGAGCTACGAGCAGTACTTC
CASSEERIGGSYEQYF
>15|TRBV6-5|NA|NA|TRBJ2-5
TGTGCCAGCAGTTATGAATTTATGAGGGAAGAGACCCAGTACTTC
CASSYEFMREETQYF